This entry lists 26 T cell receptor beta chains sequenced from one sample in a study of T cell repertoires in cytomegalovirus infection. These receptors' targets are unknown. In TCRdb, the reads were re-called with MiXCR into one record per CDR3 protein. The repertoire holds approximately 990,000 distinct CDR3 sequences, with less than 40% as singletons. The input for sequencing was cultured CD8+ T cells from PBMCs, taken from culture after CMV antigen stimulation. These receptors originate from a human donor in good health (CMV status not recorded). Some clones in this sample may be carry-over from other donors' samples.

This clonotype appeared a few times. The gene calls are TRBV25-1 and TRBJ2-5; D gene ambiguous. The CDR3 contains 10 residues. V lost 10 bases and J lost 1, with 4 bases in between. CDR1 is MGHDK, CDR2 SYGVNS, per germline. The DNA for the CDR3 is TGTGCCACCCTCCAAGAGACCCAGTACTTC. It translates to CATLQETQYF.

In DNA, the CDR3 is TGTGCCAGCAGCCTCTACACGGAGCAGTACGTC. Translating it yields CASSLYTEQYV. This chain connects TRBV2 to TRBJ2-7; the D is unclear. The V end lost 6 bases, the J end lost 7 bases, and 10 bases lay between the germline ends. CDR3 size: 11 residues. Per germline, CDR1 SNHLY and CDR2 FYNNEI.

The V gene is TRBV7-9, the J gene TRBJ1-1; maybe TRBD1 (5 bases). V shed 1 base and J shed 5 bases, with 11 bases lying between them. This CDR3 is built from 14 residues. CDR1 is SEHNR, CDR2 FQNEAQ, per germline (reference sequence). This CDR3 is CASSLVMGETEAFF. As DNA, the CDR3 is TGTGCCAGCAGCTTAGTAATGGGGGAGACTGAAGCTTTCTTT.

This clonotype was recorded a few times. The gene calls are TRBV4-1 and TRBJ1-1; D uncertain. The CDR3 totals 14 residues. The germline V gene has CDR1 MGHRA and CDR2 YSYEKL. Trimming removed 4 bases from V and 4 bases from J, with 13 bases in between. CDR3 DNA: TGCGCCAGCAGCCTAGACCGCGCCTCCACTGAAGCTTTCTTT. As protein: CASSLDRASTEAFF.

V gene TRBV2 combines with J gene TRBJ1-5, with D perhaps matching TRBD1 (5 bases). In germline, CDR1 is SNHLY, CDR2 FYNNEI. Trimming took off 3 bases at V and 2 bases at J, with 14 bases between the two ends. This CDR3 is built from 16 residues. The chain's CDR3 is CASSERRAGGNQPQHF. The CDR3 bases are TGTGCCAGCAGTGAGCGCAGGGCAGGCGGCAATCAGCCCCAGCATTTT.

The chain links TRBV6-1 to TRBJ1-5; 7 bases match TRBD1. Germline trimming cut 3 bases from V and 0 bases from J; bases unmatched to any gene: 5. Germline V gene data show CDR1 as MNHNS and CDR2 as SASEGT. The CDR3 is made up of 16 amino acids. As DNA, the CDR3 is TGTGCCAGCAGTGAGAGGGGGCCCTATAGCAATCAGCCCCAGCATTTT. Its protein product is CASSERGPYSNQPQHF.

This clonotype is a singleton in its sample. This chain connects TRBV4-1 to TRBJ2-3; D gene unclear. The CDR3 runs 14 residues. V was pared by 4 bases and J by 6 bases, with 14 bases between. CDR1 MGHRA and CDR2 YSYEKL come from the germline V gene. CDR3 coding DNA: TGCGCCAGCAGCCCCAGTACCAGCGACGATACGCAGTATTTT. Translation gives CASSPSTSDDTQYF.

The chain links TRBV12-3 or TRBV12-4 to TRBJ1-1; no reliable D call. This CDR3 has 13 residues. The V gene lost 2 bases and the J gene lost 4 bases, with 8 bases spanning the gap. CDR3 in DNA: TGTGCCAGCAGTTTAACCAGACCCACTGAAGCTTTCTTT. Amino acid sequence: CASSLTRPTEAFF.

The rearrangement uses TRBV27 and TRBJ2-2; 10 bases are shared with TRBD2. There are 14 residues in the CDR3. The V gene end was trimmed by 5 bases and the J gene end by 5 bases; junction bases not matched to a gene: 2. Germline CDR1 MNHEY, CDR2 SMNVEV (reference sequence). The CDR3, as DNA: TGTGCCAGCAGTCTAGCGGGGGTGACCGGGGAGCTGTTTTTT. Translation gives CASSLAGVTGELFF.

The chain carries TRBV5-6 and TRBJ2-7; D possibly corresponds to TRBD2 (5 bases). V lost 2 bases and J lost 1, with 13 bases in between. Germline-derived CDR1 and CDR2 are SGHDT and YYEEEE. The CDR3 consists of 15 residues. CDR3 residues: CASSLEGERSYEQYV. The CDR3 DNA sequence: TGTGCCAGCAGCTTAGAGGGAGAAAGGTCCTACGAGCAGTACGTC.

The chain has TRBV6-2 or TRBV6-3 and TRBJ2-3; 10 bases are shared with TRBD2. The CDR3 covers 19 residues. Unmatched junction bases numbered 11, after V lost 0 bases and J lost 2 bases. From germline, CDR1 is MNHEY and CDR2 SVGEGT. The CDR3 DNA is TGTGCCAGCAGTTACTCCACTAGCGGGGCCGAAACCCTCACAGATACGCAGTATTTT. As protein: CASSYSTSGAETLTDTQYF.

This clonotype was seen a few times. The CDR3 DNA sequence: TGTGCCAGCAGCCAAGGGGTTGGGGACAGGAGGGGGAGGCCTAATGAAAAACTGTTTTTT. Its translation: CASSQGVGDRRGRPNEKLFF. V is TRBV3-1 and J is TRBJ1-4, with TRBD1 matching 8 bases. With V trimmed by 1 base and J by 3 bases, 16 bases remained unmatched. Per germline, CDR1 LGHDT and CDR2 YNNKEL (reference sequence). The CDR3 is 20 amino acids.

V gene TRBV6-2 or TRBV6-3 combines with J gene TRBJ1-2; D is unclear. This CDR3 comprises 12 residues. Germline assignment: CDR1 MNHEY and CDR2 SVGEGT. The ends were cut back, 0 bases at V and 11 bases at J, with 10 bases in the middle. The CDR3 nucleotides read TGTGCCAGCAGTTACTCTCCATTTGGATACACCTTC. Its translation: CASSYSPFGYTF.

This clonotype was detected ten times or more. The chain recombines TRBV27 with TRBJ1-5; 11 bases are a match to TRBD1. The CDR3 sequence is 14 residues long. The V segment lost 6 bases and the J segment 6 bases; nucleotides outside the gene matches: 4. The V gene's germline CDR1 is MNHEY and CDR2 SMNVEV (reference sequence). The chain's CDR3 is CASSPGTGGQPQHF. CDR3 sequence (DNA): TGTGCCAGCAGCCCCGGGACAGGGGGTCAGCCCCAGCATTTT.

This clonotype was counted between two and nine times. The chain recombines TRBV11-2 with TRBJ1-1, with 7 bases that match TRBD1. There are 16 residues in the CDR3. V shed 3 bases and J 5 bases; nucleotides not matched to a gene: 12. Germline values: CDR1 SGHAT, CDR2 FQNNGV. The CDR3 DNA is TGTGCCAGCAGCTTGGGACAGAAGGTCAAGGGGACTGAAGCTTTCTTT. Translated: CASSLGQKVKGTEAFF.

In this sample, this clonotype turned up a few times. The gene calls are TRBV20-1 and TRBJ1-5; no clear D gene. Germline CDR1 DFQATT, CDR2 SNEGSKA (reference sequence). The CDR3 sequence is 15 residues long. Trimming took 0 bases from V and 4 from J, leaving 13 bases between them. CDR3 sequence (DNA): TGCAGTGCTAGAGATTTCGCCGGAGATAATCAGCCCCAGCATTTT. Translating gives CSARDFAGDNQPQHF.

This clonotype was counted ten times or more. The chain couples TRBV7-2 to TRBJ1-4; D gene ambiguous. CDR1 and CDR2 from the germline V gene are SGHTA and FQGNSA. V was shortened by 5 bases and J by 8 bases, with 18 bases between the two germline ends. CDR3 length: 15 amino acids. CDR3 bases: TGTGCCAGCAGCCAGACCCAGTTTCAAGGGGAAAAACTGTTTTTT. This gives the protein CASSQTQFQGEKLFF.

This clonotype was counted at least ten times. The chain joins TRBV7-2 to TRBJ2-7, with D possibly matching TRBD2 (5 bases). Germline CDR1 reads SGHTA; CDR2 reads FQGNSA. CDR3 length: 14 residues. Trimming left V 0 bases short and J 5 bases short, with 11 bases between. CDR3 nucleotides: TGTGCCAGCAGCTTAGCGCCGGGGTCCCACGAGCAGTACGTC. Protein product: CASSLAPGSHEQYV.

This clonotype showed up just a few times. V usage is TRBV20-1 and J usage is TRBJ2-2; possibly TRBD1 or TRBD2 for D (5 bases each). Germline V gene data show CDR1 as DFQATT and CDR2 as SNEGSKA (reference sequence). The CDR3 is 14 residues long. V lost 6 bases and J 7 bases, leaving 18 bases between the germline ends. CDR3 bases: TGCAGTGCCCCCGGCAGGGAGCGATACGGGGAGCTGTTTTTT. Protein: CSAPGRERYGELFF.

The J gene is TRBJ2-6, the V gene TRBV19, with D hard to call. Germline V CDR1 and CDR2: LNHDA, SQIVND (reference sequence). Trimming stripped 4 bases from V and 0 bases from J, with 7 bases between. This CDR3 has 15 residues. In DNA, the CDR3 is TGTGCCAGTAGTAAGTGGAGCTCTGGGGCCAACGTCCTGACTTTC. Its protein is CASSKWSSGANVLTF. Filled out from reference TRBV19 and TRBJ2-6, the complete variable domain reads DGGITQSPKYLFRKEGQNVTLSCEQNLNHDAMYWYRQDPGQGLRLIYYSQIVNDFQKGDIAEGYSVSREKKESFPLTVTSAQKNPTAFYLCASSKWSSGANVLTFGAGSRLTVL.

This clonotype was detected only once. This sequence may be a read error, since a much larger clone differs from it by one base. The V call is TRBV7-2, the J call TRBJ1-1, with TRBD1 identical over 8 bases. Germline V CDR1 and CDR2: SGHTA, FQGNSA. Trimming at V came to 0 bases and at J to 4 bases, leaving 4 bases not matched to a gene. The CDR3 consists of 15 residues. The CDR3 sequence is CASSLAQTGATEAFF. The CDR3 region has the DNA TGTGCCAGCAGCTTAGCCCAGACAGGGGCCACTGAAGCTTTCTTT.

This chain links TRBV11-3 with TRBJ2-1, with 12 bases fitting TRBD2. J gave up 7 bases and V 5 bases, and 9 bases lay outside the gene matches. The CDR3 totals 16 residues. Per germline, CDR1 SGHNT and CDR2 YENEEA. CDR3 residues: CASSPPRLAGGNEQFF. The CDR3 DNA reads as TGTGCCAGCAGCCCCCCCCGGCTAGCGGGGGGGAATGAGCAGTTCTTC. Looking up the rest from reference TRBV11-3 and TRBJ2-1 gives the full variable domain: EAGVVQSPRYKIIEKKQPVAFWCNPISGHNTLYWYLQNLGQGPELLIRYENEEAVDDSQLPKDRFSAERLKGVDSTLKIQPAELGDSAVYLCASSPPRLAGGNEQFFGPGTRLTVL.

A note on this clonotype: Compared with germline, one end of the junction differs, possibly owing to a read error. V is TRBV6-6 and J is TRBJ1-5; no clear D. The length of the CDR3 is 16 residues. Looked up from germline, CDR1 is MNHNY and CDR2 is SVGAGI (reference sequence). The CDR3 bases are TGTGCCAGCAGTTACAGGATACCAAATCGCAATCAGCCCCAACATTTT. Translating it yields CASSYRIPNRNQPQHF.

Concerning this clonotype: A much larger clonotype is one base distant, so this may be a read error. The DNA for the CDR3 is TGTGCCGGCAGGGCGGGGTCCTACAATGAGCAGTTCTTC. As protein: CAGRAGSYNEQFF. The rearrangement links TRBV12-3 or TRBV12-4 to TRBJ2-1; perhaps TRBD2 as D (6 bases). The CDR3 loop spans 13 amino acids.

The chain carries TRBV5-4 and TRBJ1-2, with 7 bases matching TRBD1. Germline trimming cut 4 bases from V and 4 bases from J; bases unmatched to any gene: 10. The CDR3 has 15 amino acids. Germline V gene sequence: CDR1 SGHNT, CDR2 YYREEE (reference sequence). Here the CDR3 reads CASSLPDRVGYGYTF. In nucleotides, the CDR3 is TGTGCCAGCAGCCTCCCTGACAGGGTGGGCTATGGCTACACCTTC.

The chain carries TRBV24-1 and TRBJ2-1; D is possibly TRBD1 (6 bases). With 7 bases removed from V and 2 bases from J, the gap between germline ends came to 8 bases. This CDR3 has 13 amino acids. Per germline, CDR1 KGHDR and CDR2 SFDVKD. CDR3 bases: TGTGCCACCAGGGGGGCTCCCTACAATGAGCAGTTCTTC. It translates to CATRGAPYNEQFF.